The clone carrying this TCR beta chain was seen only a few times. With 60 Vbeta and 13 Jbeta primers, the PCR was carried out. The assay was immunoSEQ multiplex PCR, and TCRdb's table has in-frame clones only and misses some. The sample comprises tens of thousands of clones, less than 75% of which are singletons, and 9.5% to 12% rests with the top ten. Germline CDR1 is MDHEN and CDR2 is SYDVKM. CDR3 size: 11 residues. The V gene lost 7 bases and the J gene lost 11 bases, with 11 bases spanning the gap. The entry originates in a study of cytomegalovirus exposure and HLA in healthy donors. Each donor was healthy, and each was a bone marrow donor.

The TCR was taken from a woman aged 25 to 39 in good health and CMV-seronegative. The chain uses TRBV28 and TRBJ2-2, with D possibly TRBD1 on 6 matching bases. The specimen was PBMCs. The CDR3: CASTLTGELFF. In nucleotides, the CDR3 is TGTGCCAGCACCTTGACAGGTGAGCTGTTTTTT.